This T cell receptor beta chain came from a study of chronic HIV infection and antiretroviral therapy. The CDR3 runs 14 residues. The ends were cut back, 4 bases at V and 7 bases at J, with 15 bases in the middle. CDR1 is SGHRS, CDR2 YFSETQ, per germline. TCRdb re-derived calls from the 5' RACE reads in MiXCR, one entry per CDR3 protein. The sample yields more than 40,000 distinct CDR3 sequences, 15% to 20% seen once. This clonotype was seen only a few times. The sequencing input was peripheral blood. The chain couples TRBV5-1 to TRBJ2-1; maybe TRBD1 (6 bases). The TCR sequence derives from an adult who had HIV and had not received antiretroviral therapy, or was an uninfected healthy control (not recorded which). The CDR3 is CASSLSAGVNEQFF. The CDR3 DNA sequence: TGCGCCAGCAGCCTGAGTGCAGGGGTTAATGAGCAGTTCTTC.